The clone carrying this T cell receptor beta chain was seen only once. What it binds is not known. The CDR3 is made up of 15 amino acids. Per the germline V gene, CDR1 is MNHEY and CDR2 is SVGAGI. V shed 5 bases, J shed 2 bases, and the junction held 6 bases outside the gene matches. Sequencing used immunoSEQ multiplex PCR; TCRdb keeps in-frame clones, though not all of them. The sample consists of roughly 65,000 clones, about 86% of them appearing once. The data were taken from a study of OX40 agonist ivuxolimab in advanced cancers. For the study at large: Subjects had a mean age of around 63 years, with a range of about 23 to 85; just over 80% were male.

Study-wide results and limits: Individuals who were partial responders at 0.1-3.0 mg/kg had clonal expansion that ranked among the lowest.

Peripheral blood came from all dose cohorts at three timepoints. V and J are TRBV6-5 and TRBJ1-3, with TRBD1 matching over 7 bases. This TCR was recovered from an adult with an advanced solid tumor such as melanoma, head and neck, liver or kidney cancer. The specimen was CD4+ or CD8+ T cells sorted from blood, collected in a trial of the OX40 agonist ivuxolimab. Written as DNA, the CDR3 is TGTGCCAGCAGTCTGGACAGGAACGCTGGAAACACCATATATTTT. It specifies CASSLDRNAGNTIYF.